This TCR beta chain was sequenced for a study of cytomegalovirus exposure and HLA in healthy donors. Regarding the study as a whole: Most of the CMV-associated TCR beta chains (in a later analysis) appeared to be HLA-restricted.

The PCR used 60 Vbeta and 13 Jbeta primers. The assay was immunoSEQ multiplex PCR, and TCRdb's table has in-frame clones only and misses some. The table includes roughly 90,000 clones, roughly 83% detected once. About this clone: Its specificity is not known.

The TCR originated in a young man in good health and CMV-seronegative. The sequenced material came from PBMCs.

DNA of the CDR3: TGTGCCAGCCTCAAGGACAGACTGAACACTGAAGCTTTCTTT. Translation gives CASLKDRLNTEAFF. The V gene is TRBV27, the J gene TRBJ1-1, with D perhaps matching TRBD1 (6 bases). Germline CDR1 MNHEY, CDR2 SMNVEV (reference sequence). V gave up 8 bases and J gave up 0 bases, with 13 bases separating them. This CDR3 has 14 residues.